One and the same sample provided the 6 T cell receptor beta chains below, sequenced in a study of blood T cells in healthy people across ages. For the second PCR, which ran for about 7 to 12 cycles, a sample-barcoded 5' primer and a J-beta primer mix were used. TCRdb used MiXCR to reprocess the 5' RACE reads, holding one entry per CDR3 protein. The sample comprises about 830,000 distinct CDR3 sequences, around 62% of which are singletons, and 25% to 35% rests with the top ten. Sequencing was performed on blood. The receptors originated from a man younger than 40 in good health.

This chain joins TRBV5-4 and TRBJ2-3; 8 bases are a match to TRBD1. V shed 4 bases and J 2 bases; nucleotides not matched to a gene: 9. The CDR3 sequence is 16 residues long. CDR1 is SGHNT, CDR2 YYREEE, per germline (reference sequence). The CDR3 DNA reads as TGTGCCAGCAGCCCCAAAGGACAGGGCTACACAGATACGCAGTATTTT. Protein sequence: CASSPKGQGYTDTQYF.

Notes on this clonotype: Its ends do not fully match the called genes, so a read error is possible. The chain carries TRBV7-7 and TRBJ1-2, with unresolved D. Germline V lookup: CDR1 SSHAT, CDR2 FNYEAQ (reference sequence). The CDR3 sequence is 12 residues long. DNA for the CDR3: TGTGCTAGCAGCCCTGCCCCGGGGGGCTACACCTTC. Translation gives CASSPAPGGYTF.

This clonotype was seen more than once but under ten times. The CDR3 DNA is TGTGCCAGCAGTTCTCCGGGACAGCCCTACAATGAGCAGTTCTTC. Amino acids: CASSSPGQPYNEQFF. The chain is built from TRBV12-3 or TRBV12-4 and TRBJ2-1; TRBD1 matches at 7 bases. The CDR3 is 15 amino acids. The V gene end was trimmed by 4 bases and the J gene end by 2 bases; junction bases not matched to a gene: 5.

This clonotype appeared many times. The genes are TRBV5-8 and TRBJ2-7; the D is unclear. The V gene lost 7 bases and the J gene lost 2 bases, with 16 bases spanning the gap. CDR3 length: 14 amino acids. Germline assignment: CDR1 SGHTS and CDR2 YDEGEE. The chain's CDR3 is CASQLLQRPYEQYF. The DNA of the CDR3 is TGTGCCAGCCAACTACTACAGCGACCCTACGAGCAGTACTTC. Filled out from reference TRBV5-8 and TRBJ2-7, the complete variable domain reads EAGVTQSPTHLIKTRGQQATLRCSPISGHTSVYWYQQALGLGLQFLLWYDEGEERNRGNFPPRFSGRQFPNYSSELNVNALELEDSALYLCASQLLQRPYEQYFGPGTRLTVT.

The chain joins TRBV18 to TRBJ2-4; 7 bases fit TRBD2. The assigned J gene may be wrong: the sequence end matches TRBJ2-7 better. The germline V gene encodes CDR1 KGHSH and CDR2 LQKENI. The CDR3 sequence is 15 residues long. The CDR3 DNA reads as TGTGCCAGCTCACCAGGTGTAAGCGGGGCCTACGAGCAGTACTTC. It specifies CASSPGVSGAYEQYF.

This clonotype has a handful of counts. J is TRBJ2-1 and V is TRBV29-1, with 7 bases fitting TRBD2. V lost 6 bases, J lost 4 bases, and 3 bases stayed unmatched. The CDR3 has 12 amino acids. CDR1 and CDR2 (germline): SQVTM, ANQGSEA. The CDR3 DNA is TGCAGCGTGACGGGGGGATACAATGAGCAGTTCTTC. It translates to CSVTGGYNEQFF.